The present T cell receptor (beta chain) was sequenced within a study of T cells expressing NK-cell markers. Across the whole study: Sorted CD3+CD56-NKG2C+, CD3+CD56+NKG2C+ and CD3+CD56+NKG2C- T cells supplied the TCR beta repertoires. Study-level results: In several donors, these clonotypes also led the CD3+CD56-NKG2C+ fraction. Of the CD8+ T cells in over five donors, 1.0-7.0% belonged to dominant NKG2C+ clonotypes.

In the case of this clonotype: Its target is not known.

The TCR beta cDNA came from 5'RACE template switching with UMIs. TCRdb re-called the 5' RACE reads and catalogs CDR3 proteins one per entry, DNA excluded. The sample includes 350,000 to 500,000 distinct CDR3 sequences. CDR1 is DFQATT, CDR2 SNEGSKA, per germline (reference sequence). The CDR3 sequence is 14 residues long. The clonotype was recovered from a woman aged 18-70 years in good health. The sample consisted of blood T cells: a sorted CD56 or NKG2C T cell subset, CD4+ or CD8+ T cells, or bulk PBMC T cells (not recorded which). The chain couples TRBV20-1 to TRBJ2-4; the D gene TCRdb calls, TRBD1, cannot be checked with no DNA. The CDR3 spells CSASEPQAKNIQYF.